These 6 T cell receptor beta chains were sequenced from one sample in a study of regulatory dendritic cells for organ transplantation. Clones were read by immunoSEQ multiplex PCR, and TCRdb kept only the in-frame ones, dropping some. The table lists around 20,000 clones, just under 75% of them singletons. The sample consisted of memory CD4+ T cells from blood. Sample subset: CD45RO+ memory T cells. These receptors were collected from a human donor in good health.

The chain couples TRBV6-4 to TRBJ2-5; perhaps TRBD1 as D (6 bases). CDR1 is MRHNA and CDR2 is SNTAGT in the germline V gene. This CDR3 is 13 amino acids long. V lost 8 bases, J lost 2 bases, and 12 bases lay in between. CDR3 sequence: CASLPGTQETQYF. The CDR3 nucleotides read TGTGCCAGCCTCCCCGGGACACAAGAGACCCAGTACTTC.

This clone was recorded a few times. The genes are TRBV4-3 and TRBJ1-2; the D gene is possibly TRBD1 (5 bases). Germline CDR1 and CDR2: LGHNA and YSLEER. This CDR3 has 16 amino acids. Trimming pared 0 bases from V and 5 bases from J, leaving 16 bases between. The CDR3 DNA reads TGCGCCAGCAGCCAAGAAGGAAGGGGTTGGGGATATGGCTACACCTTC. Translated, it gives CASSQEGRGWGYGYTF.

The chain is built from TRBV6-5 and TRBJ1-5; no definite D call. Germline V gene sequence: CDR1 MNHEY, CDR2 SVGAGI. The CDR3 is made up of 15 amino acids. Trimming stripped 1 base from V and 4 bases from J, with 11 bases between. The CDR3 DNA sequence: TGTGCCAGCAGTTACTACCACGACGGGAATCAGCCCCAGCATTTT. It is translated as CASSYYHDGNQPQHF.

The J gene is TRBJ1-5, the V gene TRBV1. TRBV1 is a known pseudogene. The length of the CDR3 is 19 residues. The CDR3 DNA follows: TGCACCAGCAGCCAAGACCCCCCGGCGGGGGATCCCACCTATCAGCCCCAGCATTTT. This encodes CTSSQDPPAGDPTYQPQHF.

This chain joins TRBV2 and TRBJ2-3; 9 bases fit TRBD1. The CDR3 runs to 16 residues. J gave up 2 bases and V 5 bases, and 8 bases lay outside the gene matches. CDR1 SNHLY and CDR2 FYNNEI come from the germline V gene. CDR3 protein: CASSLRDREPTDTQYF. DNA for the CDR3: TGTGCCAGCAGTCTCCGGGACAGGGAGCCCACAGATACGCAGTATTTT. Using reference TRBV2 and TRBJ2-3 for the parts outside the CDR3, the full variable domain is EPEVTQTPSHQVTQMGQEVILRCVPISNHLYFYWYRQILGQKVEFLVSFYNNEISEKSEIFDDQFSVERPDGSNFTLKIRSTKLEDSAMYFCASSLRDREPTDTQYFGPGTRLTVL.

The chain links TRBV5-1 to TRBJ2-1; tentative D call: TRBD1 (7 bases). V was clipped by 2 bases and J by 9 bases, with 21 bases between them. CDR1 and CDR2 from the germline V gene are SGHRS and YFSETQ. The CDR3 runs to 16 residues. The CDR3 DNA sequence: TGCGCCAGCAGCTTTACGGGACAGAGCCGGGGGAGTGAGCAGTTCTTC. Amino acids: CASSFTGQSRGSEQFF.